This T cell receptor (beta chain) was recorded in a study of immune evolution from preneoplasia to lung adenocarcinoma. V was pared by 3 bases and J by 1 base, with 7 bases between. The CDR3 covers 13 residues. The germline V gene encodes CDR1 MDHEN and CDR2 SYDVKM. Only in-frame clones appear in the TCRdb table, and some are missing; sequencing was by immunoSEQ multiplex PCR. The data contain over 11,000 clones, roughly 80% of them singletons. This sequence originates from a person aged 65 to 85 with lung adenocarcinoma. The chain recombines TRBV28 with TRBJ2-7, with TRBD2 as a possible D gene (5 bases). The source material was FFPE minimally invasive lung adenocarcinoma tissue. The CDR3 sequence is CASSLGGSYEQYF. As DNA, the CDR3 is TGTGCCAGCAGTTTGGGCGGGTCCTACGAGCAGTACTTC.